The source of this T cell receptor (beta chain) is a study of vaccination effects on CD4 cells after COVID-19. Points on this clone: The antigen remains undetermined.

The V segment lost 5 bases and the J segment 4 bases; nucleotides outside the gene matches: 5. The germline CDR1 and CDR2 sequences are KGHSH and LQKENI. The CDR3 runs 15 residues. Antigen-specific CD4+ T cells were expanded (with viral peptide pools) by the ViraFEST assay ahead of sequencing. Investigators separated out CD4+ T cells once 10 days of culture had passed. The vaccine recipients had no prior SARS-CoV-2 infection, with negative nucleocapsid antibodies. Cultures got half-medium changes with IL-2 on days 3 and 7. Profiled with immunoSEQ multiplex PCR; TCRdb holds only in-frame clones, not every one. The table lists approximately 30,000 clones, around three quarters of them singletons, with 27% in the top ten.

Sample: CD4+ T cells from PBMCs cultured with HCoV-OC43 spike peptides, taken before COVID-19 vaccination. Indicated subset: HCoV-OC43 spike overlapping peptide pool stimulation. The rearrangement joins TRBV18 to TRBJ2-3; 11 bases map to TRBD1. The TCR was taken from a human donor who received a COVID-19 vaccine. The CDR3 protein is CASSWGQGEADTQYF. DNA of the CDR3: TGTGCCAGCTCATGGGGACAGGGGGAAGCAGATACGCAGTATTTT.